The next 18 T cell receptor beta chains were all read from a single sample in a study of immune characterization of retroperitoneal liposarcoma. TCRdb reprocessed the PCR reads with MiXCR, giving one entry per CDR3 protein. The sample yields approximately 11,000 distinct CDR3 sequences, 22% seen once. The specimen was blood. These receptors were collected from a female donor with retroperitoneal liposarcoma.

This clonotype was counted between two and nine times. The genes are TRBV11-2 and TRBJ2-7; 9 nucleotides line up with TRBD2. The CDR3 is 15 residues long. V shed 5 bases and J 10 bases; nucleotides not matched to a gene: 15. CDR1 and CDR2 (germline): SGHAT, FQNNGV. CDR3 DNA sequence: TGTGCCAGCAGCCCATCTTCGGGTCTAGCGGGATTTCAGTACTTC. This gives the protein CASSPSSGLAGFQYF.

The chain recombines TRBV27 with TRBJ2-1; no firm D call. The DNA matches TRBJ2-7 better at its end, which makes the J call doubtful. The V gene's germline CDR1 is MNHEY and CDR2 SMNVEV (reference sequence). The CDR3 is 12 residues long. The CDR3 sequence is CASMSTAYEQYF. CDR3 nucleotides: TGTGCCAGCATGTCGACCGCCTACGAGCAGTACTTC.

In this sample, this clonotype turned up a few times. The CDR3 DNA reads as TGTGCCAGCAGCTTAGCCGCTCGGACAGGGGCTGGAACACCCCTCCACTTT. Amino acids: CASSLAARTGAGTPLHF. V is TRBV7-8 and J is TRBJ1-6, with 9 bases matching TRBD1. J gave up 11 bases and V 0 bases, and 11 bases lay outside the gene matches. This CDR3 is built from 17 residues. Germline V CDR1 and CDR2: SGHVS, FQNEAQ. Variable domain in full (rest from reference TRBV7-8 and TRBJ1-6): GAGVSQSPRYKVAKRGQDVALRCDPISGHVSLFWYQQALGQGPEFLTYFQNEAQLDKSGLPSDRFFAERPEGSVSTLKIQRTQQEDSAVYLCASSLAARTGAGTPLHFGNGTRLTVT.

This clonotype appeared many times. The chain recombines TRBV6-6 with TRBJ2-4; 10 bases match TRBD1. V trimming: 6 bases; J trimming: 1 base; junction bases outside the gene matches: 9. The CDR3 is made up of 17 amino acids. Germline V gene lookup returns CDR1 MNHNY and CDR2 SVGAGI (reference sequence). As DNA, the CDR3 is TGTGCCAGCAGACCCGGGACAGGGGTTATTGCCAAAAACATTCAGTACTTC. Residues: CASRPGTGVIAKNIQYF.

In this sample, this clonotype turned up a few times. The chain recombines TRBV20-1 with TRBJ2-5; 9 nucleotides align to TRBD2. The CDR3 runs 15 residues. V lost 0 bases to trimming and J lost 1 base; unmatched junction nucleotides: 3. Germline CDR1 is DFQATT and CDR2 is SNEGSKA (reference sequence). As DNA, the CDR3 is TGCAGTGCTAGAGAGCGGACTAGCGCCCAAGAGACCCAGTACTTC. This codes for CSARERTSAQETQYF.

By share of the sample, this clonotype is medium-sized (0.01 to 0.1%). The chain joins TRBV6-1 to TRBJ2-5; the D is unclear. The J call may not be correct, given that the DNA end is closer to TRBJ2-7. Germline V gene data show CDR1 as MNHNS and CDR2 as SASEGT. The CDR3 has 14 residues. CDR3 amino acids: CASSGSSPTYEQYF. The CDR3 DNA sequence: TGTGCCAGCAGTGGTAGCAGCCCGACCTACGAGCAGTACTTC.

This clonotype has just a few counts. V and J are TRBV3-1 and TRBJ2-3; 14 bases align to TRBD2. The trim removed 4 bases at V and 3 bases at J, leaving 6 bases unmatched. Germline values: CDR1 LGHDT, CDR2 YNNKEL (reference sequence). The CDR3 has 17 amino acids. CDR3 residues: CASSPGTSGRWTDTQYF. CDR3 DNA sequence: TGTGCCAGCAGCCCAGGGACTAGCGGGAGATGGACAGATACGCAGTATTTT.

This clonotype was counted ten times or more. The chain is built from TRBV7-8 and TRBJ2-1, with 15 bases aligning to TRBD2. Germline V CDR1 and CDR2: SGHVS, FQNEAQ. Trimming at V came to 0 bases and at J to 9 bases, leaving 6 bases not matched to a gene. The CDR3 spans 17 residues. In DNA, the CDR3 is TGTGCCAGCAGCTTAGCGCGGTGGGGACTAGCGGGAGGTGAGCAGTTCTTC. As protein: CASSLARWGLAGGEQFF. Variable domain in full (rest from reference TRBV7-8 and TRBJ2-1): GAGVSQSPRYKVAKRGQDVALRCDPISGHVSLFWYQQALGQGPEFLTYFQNEAQLDKSGLPSDRFFAERPEGSVSTLKIQRTQQEDSAVYLCASSLARWGLAGGEQFFGPGTRLTVL.

V and J are TRBV6-5 and TRBJ2-2, with 13 bases matching TRBD2. CDR1 is MNHEY, CDR2 SVGAGI, per germline. This CDR3 has 18 amino acids. V dropped 6 bases and J dropped 4; count of bases not matched to a gene: 11. This chain's CDR3 is CASRLLAGGPSGTGELFF. CDR3 DNA: TGTGCCAGCAGGTTACTAGCGGGAGGGCCGAGTGGCACCGGGGAGCTGTTTTTT.

This clonotype was counted a few times. V is TRBV11-3 and J is TRBJ2-5; D unclear. V lost 5 bases and J 2 bases, leaving 15 bases between the germline ends. Germline V gene lookup returns CDR1 SGHNT and CDR2 YENEEA. The CDR3 covers 15 residues. CDR3: CASSKSVGRQETQYF. The CDR3 bases are TGTGCCAGCAGCAAGAGCGTTGGGCGACAAGAGACCCAGTACTTC.

This clonotype is labeled medium-sized (0.01 to 0.1%). The chain recombines TRBV7-2 with TRBJ2-1, with D perhaps matching TRBD1 (5 bases). The J call is doubtful: the DNA matches TRBJ2-7 better. Germline V gene lookup returns CDR1 SGHTA and CDR2 FQGNSA. CDR3 length: 15 residues. The CDR3 reads CASSPLYGAYNEQYF. The DNA of the CDR3 is TGTGCCAGCAGCCCTTTGTATGGGGCCTACAATGAGCAGTACTTC.

This clonotype occurred many times. The CDR3 reads CASSDGGSSADTQYF. CDR3 sequence (DNA): TGTGCCAGCAGTGATGGAGGGTCTAGTGCAGATACGCAGTATTTT. The chain carries TRBV6-4 and TRBJ2-3, with TRBD2 as a possible D gene (6 bases). The germline V gene encodes CDR1 MRHNA and CDR2 SNTAGT. The CDR3 has 15 amino acids. The V gene lost 3 bases and the J gene lost 4 bases, with 14 bases spanning the gap.

CDR3 residues: CASSSYQGSSYEQYF. In nucleotides, the CDR3 is TGTGCCAGCAGTTCGTATCAGGGGAGCTCCTACGAGCAGTACTTC. The V and J genes are TRBV27 and TRBJ2-7, with D possibly being TRBD1 (6 bases). The V gene lost 4 bases and the J gene lost 0 bases, with 13 bases spanning the gap. The CDR3 totals 15 residues. CDR1 is MNHEY, CDR2 SMNVEV, per germline (reference sequence).

The chain recombines TRBV5-6 with TRBJ2-1; 7 nucleotides line up with TRBD2. The trim removed 4 bases at V and 3 bases at J, leaving 7 bases unmatched. The CDR3 covers 15 residues. CDR1 and CDR2 from the germline V gene are SGHDT and YYEEEE. The CDR3 sequence is CASSHGTIDYNEQFF. For the CDR3, the DNA is TGTGCCAGCAGCCACGGGACTATCGACTACAATGAGCAGTTCTTC.

The J gene is TRBJ2-3, the V gene TRBV11-2, with 13 bases lining up with TRBD2. The trim removed 1 base at V and 6 bases at J, leaving 4 bases unmatched. This CDR3 contains 16 residues. Germline-derived CDR1 and CDR2 are SGHAT and FQNNGV. The CDR3 reads CASSLGLAGGTDTQYF. The CDR3, as DNA: TGTGCCAGCAGCTTAGGACTAGCGGGAGGAACGGATACGCAGTATTTT.

This clonotype was picked up many times. A much larger clone differs by one base, so this may be a read error. This sequence joins TRBV6-1 and TRBJ2-5; 12 nucleotides agree with TRBD2. This CDR3 spans 12 amino acids. CDR1 is MNHNS and CDR2 is SASEGT in the germline V gene. With 5 bases clipped from V and 13 bases from J, the junction kept 5 bases outside the gene matches. CDR3 nucleotide sequence: TGTGCCAGCAGTTCGACTAGCGGGAGTTTGTACTTC. Its translation is CASSSTSGSLYF.

The J gene is TRBJ2-7, the V gene TRBV10-3; 7 nucleotides line up with TRBD2. The CDR3 loop spans 11 amino acids. Germline V gene sequence: CDR1 ENHRY, CDR2 SYGVKD. The ends lost 11 bases at V and 1 base at J; junction bases unmatched: 2. CDR3 nucleotide sequence: TGTGCCTCCGGGGGGTCCTACGAGCAGTACTTC. Its translation: CASGGSYEQYF.

The CDR3 loop reads CASSETWQSYNEQYF. CDR3 DNA: TGTGCCAGCAGTGAAACATGGCAGTCCTACAATGAGCAGTACTTC. The rearrangement joins TRBV6-1 to TRBJ2-1; D is ambiguous. The DNA matches TRBJ2-7 better at its end, which makes the J call doubtful. The germline V gene has CDR1 MNHNS and CDR2 SASEGT. The CDR3 consists of 15 residues.